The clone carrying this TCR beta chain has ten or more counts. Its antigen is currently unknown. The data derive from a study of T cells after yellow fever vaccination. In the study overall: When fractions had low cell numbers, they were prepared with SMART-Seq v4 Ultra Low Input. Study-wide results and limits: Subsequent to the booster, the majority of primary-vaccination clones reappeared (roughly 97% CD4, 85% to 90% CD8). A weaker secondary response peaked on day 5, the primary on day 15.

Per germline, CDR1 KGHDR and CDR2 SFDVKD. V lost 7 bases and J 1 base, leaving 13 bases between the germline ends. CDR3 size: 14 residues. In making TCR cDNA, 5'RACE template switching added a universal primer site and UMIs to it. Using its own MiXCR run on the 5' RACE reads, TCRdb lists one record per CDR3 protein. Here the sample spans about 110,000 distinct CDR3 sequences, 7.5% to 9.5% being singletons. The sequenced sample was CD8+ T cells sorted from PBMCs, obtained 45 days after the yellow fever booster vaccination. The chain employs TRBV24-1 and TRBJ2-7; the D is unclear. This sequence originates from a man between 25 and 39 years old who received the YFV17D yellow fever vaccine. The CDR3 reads CATSETFPSYEQYF. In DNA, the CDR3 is TGTGCCACCAGCGAGACATTCCCATCCTACGAGCAGTACTTC.